This passage covers 5 T cell receptor beta chains from one sample sequenced in a study of shared clonotypes between healthy human individuals. The protocol was immunoSEQ multiplex PCR, while the TCRdb copy is restricted to in-frame clones and leaves out a portion. The table has a few million clones, approximately 90% seen once. The sample comprised naive CD4+ T cells sorted from blood. The subset: CD45RA+ positively selected. Receptors were obtained from a man between 18 and 35 years old in good health.

The chain employs TRBV19 and TRBJ1-5; TRBD1 is a possible D gene (5 bases). Trimming pared 6 bases from V and 6 bases from J, leaving 18 bases between. The CDR3 runs 15 residues. From germline, CDR1 is LNHDA and CDR2 SQIVND (reference sequence). The CDR3 DNA reads as TGTGCCAGTAGCCCCAACTCGGACGGGGGTCAGCCCCAGCATTTT. Its protein product is CASSPNSDGGQPQHF.

This chain joins TRBV20-1 and TRBJ2-1; possible D gene TRBD2, 6 bases. Trimming removed 5 bases at V and 10 bases at J, with 12 bases between. This CDR3 region has 11 residues. In germline, CDR1 is DFQATT, CDR2 SNEGSKA (reference sequence). The CDR3 bases are TGCAGTGCTCACACTAGCCCGGAGCAGTTCTTC. Translation: CSAHTSPEQFF.

CDR3 in DNA: TGTGCCATCACCCCGGGACAGGACACCACTGAAGCTTTCTTT. Translation gives CAITPGQDTTEAFF. The chain links TRBV10-3 to TRBJ1-1, with 8 positions matching TRBD1. The germline CDR1 and CDR2 sequences are ENHRY and SYGVKD. The CDR3 consists of 14 residues. V was pared by 7 bases and J by 4 bases, with 8 bases of the junction left unmatched.

With respect to this clone: The same CDR3 also results from other DNA sequences found in this sample. This rearrangement joins TRBV5-1 to TRBJ2-3; 9 nucleotides align to TRBD1. CDR1 and CDR2 from the germline V gene are SGHRS and YFSETQ. J gave up 0 bases and V 2 bases, and 4 bases lay outside the gene matches. The CDR3 is made up of 16 amino acids. CDR3 residues: CASSLPGQGSTDTQYF. The DNA of the CDR3 is TGCGCCAGCAGCTTACCGGGACAGGGAAGCACAGATACGCAGTATTTT.

The rearrangement joins TRBV6-5 to TRBJ2-5; perhaps TRBD2 as D (5 bases). This CDR3 has 13 amino acids. Trimming left V 10 bases short and J 1 base short, with 13 bases between. CDR1 is MNHEY, CDR2 SVGAGI, per germline. CDR3: CATSRGSQETQYF. In DNA, the CDR3 is TGTGCCACCTCCCGCGGGTCCCAAGAGACCCAGTACTTC.